The clone carrying this T cell receptor (beta chain) appeared a few times. The data are from a study of molecular identifiers for immune sequencing clone quantification. Previously described methods and listed TCR primers produced bulk TCR libraries. In TCRdb, the PCR reads were re-called with MiXCR into one record per CDR3 protein. Of a few hundred thousand distinct CDR3 sequences in the sample, 20% to 25% are singletons; the top ten hold 0.84%. The clonotype was recovered from a human donor in good health. Some libraries in this study had Jurkat cell RNA spiked in. The sample taken for sequencing was naive CD8+ T cells from blood, with Jurkat cell RNA spiked in. The subset is: FACS-sorted CD8+CD4-CCR7+CD45RA+ naive T cells.

Written as DNA, the CDR3 is TGTGCCAGCACGTCATCGGGGCGAGGGGGCGCCTCGGACACTGAAGCTTTCTTT. Protein product: CASTSSGRGGASDTEAFF. The chain joins TRBV12-3 or TRBV12-4 to TRBJ1-1; 7 bases map to TRBD1. This CDR3 comprises 18 residues. V shed 7 bases and J 3 bases; nucleotides not matched to a gene: 20.